Below, one TCR beta chain is given with its context. Its antigen is as yet unknown. This sample is drawn from a study of cytomegalovirus exposure and HLA in healthy donors. Both 60 Vbeta primers and 13 Jbeta primers went into the PCR. Repertoires were generated with immunoSEQ multiplex PCR, while TCRdb's copy carries only in-frame clones and drops some. The data contain about 150,000 clones, around 74% of them singletons. Study findings and constraints: A later look showed TCR association rates differing by HLA locus, highest for DRB1 and lowest for HLA-C.

V was trimmed by 5 bases and J by 5 bases, leaving 13 bases between them. CDR3 length: 14 residues. CDR1 is MNHEY, CDR2 SVGAGI, per germline. This receptor was identified in a man in his late teens or twenties in good health and CMV-seronegative. Material: PBMCs. The rearrangement uses TRBV6-5 and TRBJ1-5, with D maybe TRBD1 (5 bases). CDR3 in DNA: TGTGCCAGCAGTCCATTACAGGCTGATCAGCCCCAGCATTTT. Protein: CASSPLQADQPQHF.